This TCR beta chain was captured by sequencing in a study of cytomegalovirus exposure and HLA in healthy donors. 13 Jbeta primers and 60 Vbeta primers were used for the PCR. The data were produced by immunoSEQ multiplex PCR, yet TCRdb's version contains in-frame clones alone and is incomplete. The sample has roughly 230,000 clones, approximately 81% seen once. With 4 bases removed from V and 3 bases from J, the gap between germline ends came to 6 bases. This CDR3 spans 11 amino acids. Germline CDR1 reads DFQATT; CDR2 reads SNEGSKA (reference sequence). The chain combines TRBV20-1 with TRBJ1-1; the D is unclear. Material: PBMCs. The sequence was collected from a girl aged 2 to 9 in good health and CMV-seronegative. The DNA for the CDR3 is TGCAGTGCTAAGCTGTACACTGAAGCTTTCTTT. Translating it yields CSAKLYTEAFF.